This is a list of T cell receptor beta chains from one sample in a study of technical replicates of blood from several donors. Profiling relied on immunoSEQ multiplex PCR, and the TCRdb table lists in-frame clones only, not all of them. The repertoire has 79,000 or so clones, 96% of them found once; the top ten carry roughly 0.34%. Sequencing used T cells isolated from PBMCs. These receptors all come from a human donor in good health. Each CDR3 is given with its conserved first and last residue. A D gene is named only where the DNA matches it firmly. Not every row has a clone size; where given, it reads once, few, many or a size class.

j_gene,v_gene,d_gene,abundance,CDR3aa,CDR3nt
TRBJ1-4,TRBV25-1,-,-,CASSDREVSNEKLFF,TGTGCCAGCAGTGATCGCGAAGTTTCAAATGAAAAACTGTTTTTT
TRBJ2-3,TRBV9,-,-,CASSAIAGTDTQYF,TGTGCCAGCAGCGCTATAGCGGGCACAGATACGCAGTATTTT
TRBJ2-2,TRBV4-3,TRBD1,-,CASSQDLPGGTGELFF,TGCGCCAGCAGCCAAGATCTGCCAGGGGGCACCGGGGAGCTGTTTTTT
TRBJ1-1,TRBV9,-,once,CASSVEAGGAEAFF,TGTGCCAGCAGCGTAGAAGCTGGAGGGGCAGAAGCTTTCTTT
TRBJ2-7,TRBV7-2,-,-,CASSPSYEQYF,TGTGCCAGCAGCCCTTCCTACGAGCAGTACTTC
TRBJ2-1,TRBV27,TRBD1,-,CASSSSGTVKRDNEQFF,TGTGCCAGCAGTTCATCCGGGACAGTAAAGAGGGACAATGAGCAGTTCTTC
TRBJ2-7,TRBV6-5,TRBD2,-,CASSYGGGEQYF,TGTGCCAGCAGTTACGGGGGAGGGGAGCAGTACTTC
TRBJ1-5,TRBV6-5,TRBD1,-,CASSYAGTGNQPQHF,TGTGCCAGCAGTTACGCCGGGACAGGCAATCAGCCCCAGCATTTT
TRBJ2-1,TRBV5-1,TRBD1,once,CASSTGTGGNEQFF,TGCGCCAGCAGCACCGGGACAGGGGGCAATGAGCAGTTCTTC
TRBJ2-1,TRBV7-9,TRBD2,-,CASSLVGDGAGGGQFF,TGTGCCAGCAGCTTAGTAGGTGACGGGGCGGGAGGGGGGCAGTTCTTC
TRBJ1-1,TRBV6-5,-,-,CASSYPGIEAFF,TGTGCCAGCAGTTACCCAGGGATCGAAGCTTTCTTT
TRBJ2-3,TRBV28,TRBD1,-,CATRWTGDTQYF,TGTGCCACCAGGTGGACAGGAGATACGCAGTATTTT
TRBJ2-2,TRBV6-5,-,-,CASGSTGELFF,TGTGCCAGCGGCAGCACCGGGGAGCTGTTTTTT
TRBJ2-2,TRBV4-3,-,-,CASSQESGWGGELFF,TGCGCCAGCAGCCAAGAGTCAGGGTGGGGCGGGGAGCTGTTTTTT
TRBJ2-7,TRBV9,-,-,CASSVEGQDLYEQYF,TGTGCCAGCAGCGTAGAAGGACAAGATCTCTACGAGCAGTACTTC
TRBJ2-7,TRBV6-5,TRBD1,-,CASSYAGTGAYEQYF,TGTGCCAGCAGTTACGCCGGGACAGGGGCGTACGAGCAGTACTTC
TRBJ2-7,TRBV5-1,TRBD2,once,CASSLARLAGQQEQYF,TGCGCCAGCAGCTTGGCCAGGCTAGCGGGACAGCAAGAGCAGTACTTC
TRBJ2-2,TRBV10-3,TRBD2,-,CAISESLADGAGELFF,TGTGCCATCAGTGAGTCACTAGCGGATGGGGCCGGGGAGCTGTTTTTT
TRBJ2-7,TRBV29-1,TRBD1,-,CSVTRTGAYEQYF,TGCAGCGTCACCCGGACAGGGGCTTATGAGCAGTACTTC
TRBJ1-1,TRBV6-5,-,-,CASSSRTTGMNTEAFF,TGTGCCAGCAGTTCCCGGACGACGGGGATGAACACTGAAGCTTTCTTT
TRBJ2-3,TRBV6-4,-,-,CASSASGLLTDTQYF,TGTGCCAGCAGTGCCTCGGGGCTACTCACAGATACGCAGTATTTT
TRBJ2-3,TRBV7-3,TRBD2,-,CASSLLAGGSTDTQYF,TGTGCCAGCAGCTTACTAGCGGGAGGGTCCACAGATACGCAGTATTTT
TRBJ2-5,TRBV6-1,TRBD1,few,CASSEWDRGREETQYF,TGTGCCAGCAGTGAATGGGACAGGGGTCGTGAAGAGACCCAGTACTTC
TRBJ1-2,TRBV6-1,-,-,CASSEFGNYGYTF,TGTGCCAGCAGTGAATTCGGGAACTATGGCTACACCTTC
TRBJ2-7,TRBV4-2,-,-,CASSQESSYEQYF,TGTGCCAGCAGCCAGGAGAGCTCCTACGAGCAGTACTTC
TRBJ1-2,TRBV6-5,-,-,CASSYSGSYTF,TGTGCCAGCAGTTACTCCGGGAGCTACACCTTC
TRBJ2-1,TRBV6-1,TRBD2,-,CASSVSGDSYNEQFF,TGTGCCAGCAGCGTAAGCGGGGACTCCTACAATGAGCAGTTCTTC
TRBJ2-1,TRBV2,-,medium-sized,CASSVTSYNEQFF,TGTGCCAGCAGTGTGACTTCCTACAATGAGCAGTTCTTC
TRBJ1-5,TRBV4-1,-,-,CASSQALQGEYNQPQHF,TGCGCCAGCAGCCAAGCTCTGCAGGGTGAGTACAATCAGCCCCAGCATTTT
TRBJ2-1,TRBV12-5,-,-,CASRDRGGLASSEQFF,TGTGCTAGTCGGGATAGGGGGGGTTTAGCCTCCAGTGAGCAGTTCTTC
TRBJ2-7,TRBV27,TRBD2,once,CASSLRFSGRLSYEQYF,TGTGCCAGCAGCCTAAGATTTAGCGGGAGACTTTCCTACGAGCAGTACTTC
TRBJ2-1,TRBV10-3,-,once,CAISEPVNEQFF,TGTGCCATCAGTGAGCCTGTCAATGAGCAGTTCTTC
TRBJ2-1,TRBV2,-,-,CASSEQGFSSYNEQFF,TGTGCCAGCAGTGAACAGGGCTTTAGCTCCTACAATGAGCAGTTCTTC
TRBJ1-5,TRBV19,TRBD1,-,CATNPGQGPNQPQHF,TGTGCCACCAATCCGGGACAGGGGCCTAATCAGCCCCAGCATTTT
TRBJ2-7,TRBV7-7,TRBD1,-,CASSLGTGTGSNEQYF,TGTGCTAGCAGTTTAGGGACCGGGACAGGGAGTAACGAGCAGTACTTC
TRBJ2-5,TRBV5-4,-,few,CASSLWTGQETQYF,TGTGCCAGCAGCTTGTGGACTGGCCAAGAGACCCAGTACTTC
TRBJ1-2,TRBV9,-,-,CASSPIGPGYTF,TGTGCCAGCAGCCCCATCGGTCCTGGCTACACCTTC
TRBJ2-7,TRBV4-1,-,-,CASSQEVSLSSYEQYF,TGCGCCAGCAGCCAAGAGGTGAGCCTTAGCTCCTACGAGCAGTACTTC
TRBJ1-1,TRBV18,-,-,CASSSSAGTEAFF,TGTGCCAGCTCATCTTCGGCGGGGACTGAAGCTTTCTTT
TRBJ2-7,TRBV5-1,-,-,CASWAGEGYEQYF,TGCGCCAGCTGGGCGGGTGAAGGCTACGAGCAGTACTTC
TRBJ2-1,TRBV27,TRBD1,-,CASSPGQRSSYNEQFF,TGTGCCAGCAGCCCGGGACAGCGAAGCTCCTACAATGAGCAGTTCTTC
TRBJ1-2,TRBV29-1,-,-,CSGYFDGEYGYTF,TGCAGCGGATATTTCGACGGGGAATATGGCTACACCTTC
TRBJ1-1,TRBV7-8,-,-,CASSRGGDTEAFF,TGTGCCAGCAGCCGGGGGGGGGACACTGAAGCTTTCTTT
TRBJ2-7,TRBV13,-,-,CASSLGIGSYEQYF,TGTGCCAGCAGCTTAGGTATAGGTAGCTACGAGCAGTACTTC
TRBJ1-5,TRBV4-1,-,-,CASSQLTGISNQPQHF,TGCGCCAGCAGCCAACTTACAGGGATAAGCAATCAGCCCCAGCATTTT
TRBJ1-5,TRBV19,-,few,CASSMMGRMSNQPQHF,TGTGCCAGTAGTATGATGGGCAGGATGAGCAATCAGCCCCAGCATTTT
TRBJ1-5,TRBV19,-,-,CASSIRDTINQPQHF,TGTGCCAGTAGTATAAGGGACACTATCAATCAGCCCCAGCATTTT
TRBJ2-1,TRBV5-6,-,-,CASSSSTENEQFF,TGTGCCAGCAGCTCCTCCACAGAAAATGAGCAGTTCTTC
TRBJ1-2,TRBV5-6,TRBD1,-,CASSSLGTGNYGYTF,TGTGCCAGCAGCTCCTTAGGGACAGGGAATTATGGCTACACCTTC
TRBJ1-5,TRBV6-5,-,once,CASSSVQGLNEPQHF,TGTGCCAGCTCCTCGGTCCAGGGGCTCAATGAGCCCCAGCATTTT
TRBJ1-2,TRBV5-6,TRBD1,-,CASSLDRAYGYTF,TGTGCCAGCAGTTTGGACAGGGCCTATGGCTACACCTTC